These T cell receptor beta chains were read from a single sample in a study of blood T cell repertoires in COVID-19. Measured with immunoSEQ multiplex PCR; TCRdb has only the in-frame clones, and not every one. This table holds over 75,000 clones, around 80% found once. The specimen sequenced was peripheral blood. All receptors derive from a man between 65 and 79 years old with acute or convalescent COVID-19. CDR3s include the opening cysteine and the closing phenylalanine or tryptophan. A D gene is named only where the DNA matches it firmly. Rows may omit the clone size; those that give it use once, few, many or a size class.

clone_size j_call v_call d_call cdr3_nt cdr3_aa
. TRBJ1-5 TRBV15 . TGTGCCACCAGCAGAGATCTAAATCAGCCCCAGCATTTT CATSRDLNQPQHF
once TRBJ1-1 TRBV5-1 . TGCGCCAGCAGCTTGGCCGGGACACCGACTGAAGCTTTCTTT CASSLAGTPTEAFF
. TRBJ1-2 TRBV5-4 TRBD1 TGTGCCAGCAGCTATCGACAGGGGGCAAACTATGGCTACACCTTC CASSYRQGANYGYTF
once TRBJ2-3 TRBV5-8 TRBD2 TGTGCCAGCAGCACGGGGGGGGTCGCAGATACGCAGTATTTT CASSTGGVADTQYF
. TRBJ1-5 TRBV6-6 . TGTGCCAGCAGTACAGGGAGAGGCAATCAGCCCCAGCATTTT CASSTGRGNQPQHF
few TRBJ1-1 TRBV10-3 TRBD1 TGTGCCATCAGTGAATCGGGACAGCCGAACACTGAAGCTTTCTTT CAISESGQPNTEAFF
. TRBJ2-3 TRBV28 TRBD2 TGTGCCAGCAGTTTATCAGCGGGAGTGGGGCAAGGCACAGATACGCAGTATTTT CASSLSAGVGQGTDTQYF
once TRBJ2-1 TRBV15 . TGTGCCACCAGCAGAGAACAGAATTCCTACAATGAGCAGTTCTTC CATSREQNSYNEQFF
. TRBJ2-7 TRBV4-3 TRBD2 TGCGCCAGCAGCCACACCACAGAGCGGGAGAGCCTTTACGAGCAGTACTTC CASSHTTERESLYEQYF
. TRBJ2-3 TRBV18 TRBD2 TGTGCCAGCTCATCATCTGCGGGGGGCGGCACAGATACGCAGTATTTT CASSSSAGGGTDTQYF
. TRBJ1-6 TRBV7-9 . TGTGCCAGCAGCTTAACCCAGGGGCGGCATTCACCCCTCCACTTT CASSLTQGRHSPLHF
. TRBJ2-1 TRBV10-3 TRBD2 TGTGCCATCAGTGGGACTAGCCACAATGAGCAGTTCTTC CAISGTSHNEQFF
. TRBJ2-6 TRBV28 . TGTGCCAGCAGCTCCTTAGTCCCTTCTGGGGCCAACGTCCTGACTTTC CASSSLVPSGANVLTF
. TRBJ1-4 TRBV7-2 . TGTGCCAGCAGCTCTAAGGTCTCGGGAGACGAAAAACTGTTTTTT CASSSKVSGDEKLFF
few TRBJ1-1 TRBV4-1 . TGCGCCAGCAGCCAAGATGTAACTGAAGCTTTCTTT CASSQDVTEAFF
. TRBJ1-2 TRBV2 . TGTGCCAGCAGTGTCCGGACAGCCTTAGATGGCTACACCTTC CASSVRTALDGYTF
. TRBJ2-1 TRBV7-5 . TGTGCCAGAAGCCAGACAGGGCGGGATTCCTACAATGAGCAGTTCTTC CARSQTGRDSYNEQFF
. TRBJ2-1 TRBV7-9 TRBD2 TGTGCCAGCAGCTTTTCCGGGAGGGCCGGGAATGAGCAGTTCTTC CASSFSGRAGNEQFF
. TRBJ1-2 TRBV7-8 . TGTGCCAGCAGCTTAGAGGGGGGGCTCACAAACTATGGCTACACCTTC CASSLEGGLTNYGYTF
. TRBJ1-5 TRBV7-2 TRBD1 TGTGCCAGCAGCTTACAGGGGAGGACAGGGAGCACGCCCCAGCATTTT CASSLQGRTGSTPQHF
. TRBJ1-5 TRBV5-5 . TGTGCCAGCAGCTTGCTGCAGGGTGGCCAGCCCCAGCATTTT CASSLLQGGQPQHF
. TRBJ1-1 TRBV7-9 . TGTGCCAGCAGCTCTGGGGCACCCCGGAACACTGAAGCTTTCTTT CASSSGAPRNTEAFF
. TRBJ2-6 TRBV19 TRBD1 TGTGCCAGTCGGACAGGGGGCCCCTCTGGGGCCAACGTCCTGACTTTC CASRTGGPSGANVLTF
. TRBJ1-5 TRBV19 . TGTGCCAGTAGCCCGACAGCATCAGGACGCAATCAGCCCCAGCATTTT CASSPTASGRNQPQHF
. TRBJ1-5 TRBV28 TRBD1 TGTGCCAGCAGTACCCTATGGGTGGTGGGGACAGGGGGTGTCTCCAATCAGCCCCAGCATTTT CASSTLWVVGTGGVSNQPQHF
. TRBJ2-7 TRBV7-8 . TGTGCCAGCAGCCCCCACGAGGCCTCCTACGAGCAGTACTTC CASSPHEASYEQYF
. TRBJ1-2 TRBV7-3 TRBD1 TGTGCCAGCAGCTCAACGACAGGGCCCGGCTACACCTTC CASSSTTGPGYTF
. TRBJ2-3 TRBV19 TRBD2 TGTGCCAGTAGTATATGGACTAGCGGGACAGTTACGCAGTATTTT CASSIWTSGTVTQYF
. TRBJ1-4 TRBV5-1 TRBD1 TGCGCCAGCAGCCTCAGTCGGGACAGGACCGACCTTAATGAAAAACTGTTTTTT CASSLSRDRTDLNEKLFF
. TRBJ1-3 TRBV11-2 . TGTGCCAGCAGCTTCGACAGGACCTCTGGAAACACCATATATTTT CASSFDRTSGNTIYF
. TRBJ1-1 TRBV30 TRBD1 TGTGCCTGGAGTATCGGGACAGTAAACACTGAAGCTTTCTTT CAWSIGTVNTEAFF
. TRBJ2-5 TRBV29-1 . TGCAGCGTGGCCGGGTTTGGCGAGACCCAGTACTTC CSVAGFGETQYF
. TRBJ1-1 TRBV19 . TGTGCCAGTAGTATCCTACGATCTGTCAACACTGAAGCTTTCTTT CASSILRSVNTEAFF